This T cell receptor beta chain was retrieved from a study of response to subunit inactivated influenza vaccine. Study-wide points: There was a suggestion from the authors that each seasonal influenza vaccination recruits few new T cells.

MiXCR, run by TCRdb on the RT-PCR reads, gives a single entry per CDR3 protein. Among approximately 500,000 distinct CDR3 sequences, 14% were seen once, and the ten largest hold more than 9.5%. This clonotype has just a few counts. Its target is not known. The CDR3 covers 11 residues. V dropped 5 bases and J dropped 6 bases, with 4 bases sitting between them. The germline V gene has CDR1 SGHVS and CDR2 FQNEAQ. Specimen: PBMCs from blood, collected about 13 days after vaccination. The chain links TRBV7-8 to TRBJ1-4; D uncertain. The TCR was taken from a man aged 50 or older who received an inactivated influenza vaccine. The DNA for the CDR3 is TGTGCCAGCAGCCCCGATGAAAAACTGTTTTTT. Translation gives CASSPDEKLFF.